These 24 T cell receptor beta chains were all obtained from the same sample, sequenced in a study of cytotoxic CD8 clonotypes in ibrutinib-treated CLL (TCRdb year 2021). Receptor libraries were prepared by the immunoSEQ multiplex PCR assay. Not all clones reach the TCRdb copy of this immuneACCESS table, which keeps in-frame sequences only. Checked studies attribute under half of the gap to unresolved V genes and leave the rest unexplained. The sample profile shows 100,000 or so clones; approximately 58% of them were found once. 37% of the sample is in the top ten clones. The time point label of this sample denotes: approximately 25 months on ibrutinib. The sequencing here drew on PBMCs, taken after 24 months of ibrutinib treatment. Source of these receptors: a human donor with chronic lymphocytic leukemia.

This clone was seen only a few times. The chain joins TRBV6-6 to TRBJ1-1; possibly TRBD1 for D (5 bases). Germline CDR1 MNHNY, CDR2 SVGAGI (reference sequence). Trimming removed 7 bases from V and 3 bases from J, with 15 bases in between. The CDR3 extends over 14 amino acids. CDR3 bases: TGTGCCAGCATACTGTCGGGACGCGACACTGAAGCTTTCTTT. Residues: CASILSGRDTEAFF.

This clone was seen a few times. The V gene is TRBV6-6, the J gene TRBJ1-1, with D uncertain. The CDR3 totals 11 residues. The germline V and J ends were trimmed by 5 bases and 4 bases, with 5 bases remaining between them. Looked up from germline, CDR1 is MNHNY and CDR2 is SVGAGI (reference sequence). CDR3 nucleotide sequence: TGTGCCAGCAGTGATGTCACTGAAGCTTTCTTT. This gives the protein CASSDVTEAFF.

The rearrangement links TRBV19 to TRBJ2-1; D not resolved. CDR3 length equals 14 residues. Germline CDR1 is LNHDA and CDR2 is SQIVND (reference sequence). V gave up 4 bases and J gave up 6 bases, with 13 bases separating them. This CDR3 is CASSRLSNGNEQFF. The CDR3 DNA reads TGTGCCAGTAGTAGGCTCTCGAACGGCAATGAGCAGTTCTTC.

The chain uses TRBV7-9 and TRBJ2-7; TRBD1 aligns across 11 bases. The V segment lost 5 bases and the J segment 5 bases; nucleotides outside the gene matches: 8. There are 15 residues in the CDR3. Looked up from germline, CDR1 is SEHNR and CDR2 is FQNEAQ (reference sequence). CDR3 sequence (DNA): TGTGCCAGCAGCCCTTACGGGACAGGGGGGAACGAGCAGTACTTC. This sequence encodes CASSPYGTGGNEQYF.

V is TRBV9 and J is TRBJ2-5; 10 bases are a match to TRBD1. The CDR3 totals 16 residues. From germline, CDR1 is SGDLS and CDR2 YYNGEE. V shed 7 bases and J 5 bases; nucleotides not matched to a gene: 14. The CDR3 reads CASDARGQGVGETQYF. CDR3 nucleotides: TGTGCCAGCGACGCTAGAGGACAGGGGGTTGGGGAGACCCAGTACTTC. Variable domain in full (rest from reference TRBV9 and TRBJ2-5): DSGVTQTPKHLITATGQRVTLRCSPRSGDLSVYWYQQSLDQGLQFLIQYYNGEERAKGNILERFSAQQFPDLHSELNLSSLELGDSALYFCASDARGQGVGETQYFGPGTRLLVL.

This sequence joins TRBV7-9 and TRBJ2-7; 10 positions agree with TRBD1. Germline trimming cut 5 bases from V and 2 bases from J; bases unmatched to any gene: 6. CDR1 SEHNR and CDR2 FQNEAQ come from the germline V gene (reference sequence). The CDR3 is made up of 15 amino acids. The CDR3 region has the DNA TGTGCCAGCAGCCCCCAGACAGGGGGCCCCTACGAGCAGTACTTC. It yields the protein CASSPQTGGPYEQYF.

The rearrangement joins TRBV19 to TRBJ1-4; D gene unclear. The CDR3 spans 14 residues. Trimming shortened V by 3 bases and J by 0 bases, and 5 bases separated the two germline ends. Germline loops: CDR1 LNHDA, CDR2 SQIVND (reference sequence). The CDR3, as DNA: TGTGCCAGTAGTATGGGTGCAACTAATGAAAAACTGTTTTTT. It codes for CASSMGATNEKLFF. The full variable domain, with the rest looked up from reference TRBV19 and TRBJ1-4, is DGGITQSPKYLFRKEGQNVTLSCEQNLNHDAMYWYRQDPGQGLRLIYYSQIVNDFQKGDIAEGYSVSREKKESFPLTVTSAQKNPTAFYLCASSMGATNEKLFFGSGTQLSVL.

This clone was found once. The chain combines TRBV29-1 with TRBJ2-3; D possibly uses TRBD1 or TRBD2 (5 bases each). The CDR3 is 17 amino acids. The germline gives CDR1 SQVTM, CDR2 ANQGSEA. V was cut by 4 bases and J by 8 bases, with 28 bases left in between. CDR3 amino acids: CSVAGQRVRLEHPTQYF. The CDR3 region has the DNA TGCAGCGTTGCAGGGCAGAGGGTCCGACTCGAACATCCTACGCAGTATTTT.

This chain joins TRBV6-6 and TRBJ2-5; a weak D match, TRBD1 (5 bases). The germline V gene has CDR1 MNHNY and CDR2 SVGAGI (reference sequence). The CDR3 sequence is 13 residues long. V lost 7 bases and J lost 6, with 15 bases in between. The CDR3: CASIGASRKTQYF. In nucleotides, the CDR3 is TGTGCCAGCATTGGGGCCTCAAGAAAGACCCAGTACTTC.

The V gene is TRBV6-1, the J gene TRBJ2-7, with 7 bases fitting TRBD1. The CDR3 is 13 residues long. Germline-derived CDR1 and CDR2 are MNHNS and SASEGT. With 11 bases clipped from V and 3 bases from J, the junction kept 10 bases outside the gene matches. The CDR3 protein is CAGSTGQLYEQYF. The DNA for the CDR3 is TGTGCCGGCTCGACAGGGCAACTCTACGAGCAGTACTTC.

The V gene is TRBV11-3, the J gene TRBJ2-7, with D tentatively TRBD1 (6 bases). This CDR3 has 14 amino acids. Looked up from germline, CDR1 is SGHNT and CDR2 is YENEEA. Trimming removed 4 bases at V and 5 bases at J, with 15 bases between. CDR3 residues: CASSSQDRSNEQYF. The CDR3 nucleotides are TGTGCCAGCAGCTCCCAAGACAGGTCGAACGAGCAGTACTTC.

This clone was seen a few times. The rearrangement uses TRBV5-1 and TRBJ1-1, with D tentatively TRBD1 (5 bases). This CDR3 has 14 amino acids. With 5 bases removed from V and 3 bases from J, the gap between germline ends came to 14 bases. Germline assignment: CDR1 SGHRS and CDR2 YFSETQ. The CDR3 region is CASRGRGEDTEAFF. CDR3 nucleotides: TGCGCCAGCAGGGGGCGCGGGGAGGACACTGAAGCTTTCTTT.

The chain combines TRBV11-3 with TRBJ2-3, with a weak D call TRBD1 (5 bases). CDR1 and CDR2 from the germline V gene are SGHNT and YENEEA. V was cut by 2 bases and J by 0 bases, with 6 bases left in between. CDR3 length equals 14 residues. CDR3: CASSLTGSTDTQYF. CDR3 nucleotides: TGTGCCAGCAGCTTAACAGGCAGCACAGATACGCAGTATTTT.

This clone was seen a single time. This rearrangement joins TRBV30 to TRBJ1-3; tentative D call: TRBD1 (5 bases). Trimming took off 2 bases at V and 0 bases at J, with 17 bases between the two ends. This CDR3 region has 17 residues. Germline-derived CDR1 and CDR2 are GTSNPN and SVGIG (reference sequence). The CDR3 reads CAWSPQALRGSGNTIYF. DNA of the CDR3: TGTGCCTGGAGTCCACAGGCCCTTAGGGGCTCTGGAAACACCATATATTTT.

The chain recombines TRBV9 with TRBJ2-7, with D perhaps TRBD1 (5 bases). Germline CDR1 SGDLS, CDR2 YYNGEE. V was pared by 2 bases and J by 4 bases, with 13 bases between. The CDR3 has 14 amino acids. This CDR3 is CASSVDQGTYEQYF. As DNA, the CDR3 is TGTGCCAGCAGCGTCGACCAGGGCACATACGAGCAGTACTTC.

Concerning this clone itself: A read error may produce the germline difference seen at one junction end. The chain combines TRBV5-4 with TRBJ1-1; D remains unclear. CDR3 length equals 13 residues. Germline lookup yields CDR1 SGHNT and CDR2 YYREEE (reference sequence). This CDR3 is CASSLDPNTEAFF. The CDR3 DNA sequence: TGCGCCAGCAGCTTGGACCCGAACACTGAAGCTTTCTTT.

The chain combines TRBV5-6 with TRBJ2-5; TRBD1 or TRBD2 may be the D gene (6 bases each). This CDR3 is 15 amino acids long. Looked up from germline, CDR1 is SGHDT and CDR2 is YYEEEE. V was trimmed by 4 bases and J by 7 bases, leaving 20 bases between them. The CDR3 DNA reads TGTGCCAGCAGCGGTCCGGGGGCAGGTTCGGGGACCCAGTACTTC. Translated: CASSGPGAGSGTQYF.

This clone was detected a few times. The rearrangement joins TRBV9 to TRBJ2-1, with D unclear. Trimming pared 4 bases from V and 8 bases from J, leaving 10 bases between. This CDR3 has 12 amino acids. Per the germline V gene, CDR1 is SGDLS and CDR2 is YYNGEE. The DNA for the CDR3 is TGTGCCAGCAGCCCGACGGGCGATGAGCAGTTCTTC. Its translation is CASSPTGDEQFF.

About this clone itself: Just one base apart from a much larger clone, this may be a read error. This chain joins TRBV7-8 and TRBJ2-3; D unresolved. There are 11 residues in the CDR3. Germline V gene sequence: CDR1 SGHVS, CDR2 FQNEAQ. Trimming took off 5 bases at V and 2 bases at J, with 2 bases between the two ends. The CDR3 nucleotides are TGTGCCAGCAGCGTCACAGATACGCAGTATTTT. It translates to CASSVTDTQYF.

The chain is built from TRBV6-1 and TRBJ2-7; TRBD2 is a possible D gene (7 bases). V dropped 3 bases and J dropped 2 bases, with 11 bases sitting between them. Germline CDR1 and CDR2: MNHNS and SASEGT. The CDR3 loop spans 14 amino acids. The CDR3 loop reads CASSDPGGTYEQYF. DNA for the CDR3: TGTGCCAGCAGTGATCCGGGGGGCACCTACGAGCAGTACTTC.

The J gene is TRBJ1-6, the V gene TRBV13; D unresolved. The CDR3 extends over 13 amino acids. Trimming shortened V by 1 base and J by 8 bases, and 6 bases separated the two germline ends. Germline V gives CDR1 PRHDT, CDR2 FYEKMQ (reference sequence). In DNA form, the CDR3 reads TGTGCCAGCAGCTTAGCCCGAGATTCACCCCTCCACTTT. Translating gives CASSLARDSPLHF.

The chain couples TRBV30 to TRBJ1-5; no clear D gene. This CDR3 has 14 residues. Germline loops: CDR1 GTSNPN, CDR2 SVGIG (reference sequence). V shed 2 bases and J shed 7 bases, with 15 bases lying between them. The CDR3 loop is CAWSTPQQRQPQHF. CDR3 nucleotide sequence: TGTGCCTGGAGTACGCCGCAACAGAGGCAGCCCCAGCATTTT.

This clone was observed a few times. CDR3 sequence reads: CASSLVRQGRITNEKLFF. The CDR3 DNA is TGTGCCAGCAGCTTGGTCCGACAGGGAAGAATTACAAATGAAAAACTGTTTTTT. V usage is TRBV5-5 and J usage is TRBJ1-4; 7 bases are a match to TRBD1. V gave up 0 bases and J gave up 5 bases; unmatched junction bases: 13. In germline, CDR1 is SGHKS, CDR2 YYEKEE (reference sequence). This CDR3 spans 18 amino acids.

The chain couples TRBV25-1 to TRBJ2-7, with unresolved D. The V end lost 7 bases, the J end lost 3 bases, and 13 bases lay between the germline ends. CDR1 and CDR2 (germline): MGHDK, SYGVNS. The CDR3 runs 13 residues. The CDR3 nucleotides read TGTGCCAGCAACCCAACCGGAATCTACGAGCAGTACTTC. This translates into CASNPTGIYEQYF.